This T cell receptor (beta chain) derives from a study of monozygotic twins with inflammatory bowel disease. CDR3 size: 14 residues. In germline, CDR1 is MNHEY, CDR2 SMNVEV (reference sequence). In the case of this clonotype: Antigen unknown.

Study-wide results and caveats: Fewer clonotypes were shared with others by IBD patients than by healthy twins, especially with disease activity.

Every TCR library consumed 3,000 to 4,500 ng of total RNA. The template-switching step introduced UMIs that carried a 6-nucleotide sample barcode. Two nested PCRs, of about 16 and 10 cycles, processed TCRalpha and TCRbeta cDNA. TCRdb reanalyzed the 5' RACE reads, giving one entry per CDR3 protein sequence and no DNA. This sample's table has 300,000 to 400,000 distinct CDR3 sequences. This sequence originates from a human donor with ulcerative colitis or Crohn's disease, or a healthy co-twin of an affected twin (not recorded which). Sequenced input: blood. The rearrangement links TRBV27 to TRBJ1-4. The CDR3 loop is CASSLGWTNEKLFF.